This T cell receptor (beta chain) emerged from a study of blood T cell repertoires in COVID-19. Study as a whole: Sources were T cells, B-cell-depleted T cells, or PBMCs; the material itself was cDNA or gDNA.

The method was immunoSEQ multiplex PCR; TCRdb's version includes in-frame clones alone and lacks a portion of them. The table records roughly 72,000 clones, 88% of them present only once. Specimen: peripheral blood. The sequence derives from a human donor in a cohort sampled during active COVID-19.

CDR3 in amino acids: CSVGQGAPNTEAFF. The CDR3 DNA reads TGCAGCGTTGGCCAGGGGGCCCCGAACACTGAAGCTTTCTTT. The chain combines TRBV29-1 with TRBJ1-1, with TRBD1 identical over 8 bases. The germline gives CDR1 SQVTM, CDR2 ANQGSEA. Trimming cost V 4 bases and J 1 base; bases outside gene matches: 5. This CDR3 contains 14 residues.